This T cell receptor (beta chain) was identified in a study of T cell responses to AZD1222 COVID-19 vaccine. There are 13 residues in the CDR3. Germline V gene lookup returns CDR1 GTSNPN and CDR2 SVGIG (reference sequence). Trimming shortened V by 0 bases and J by 2 bases, and 8 bases separated the two germline ends. Worth noting for this clone: Its antigen remains unknown. Other nucleotide sequences in the sample specify the same CDR3.

Sequencing used immunoSEQ multiplex PCR; TCRdb keeps in-frame clones, though not all of them. Of 70,000 to 95,000 clones in the sample, roughly 89% are singletons; the top ten hold approximately 5.2%. Whole-study findings and limits: The donor group comprised mostly white British people and more females; the analysis possibly underestimated clonal diversity. Receipt of two AZD1222 doses was followed by a rise in Spike-specific TCR breadth and depth. Among vaccine-associated CD4 TCRs, coverage spanned spike, with dominance at 160-218 and 743-854.

Second-dose timings of about 4 or about 12 weeks were pooled. The chain combines TRBV30 with TRBJ2-7, with D tentatively TRBD1 or TRBD2 (5 bases each). The clonotype was recovered from an adult who received the AZD1222 COVID-19 vaccine. The material sequenced was peripheral blood, taken 28 days after the second AZD1222 dose. The CDR3 loop reads CAWSVLGAYEQYF. For the CDR3, the DNA is TGTGCCTGGAGTGTACTAGGGGCCTACGAGCAGTACTTC. Supplemented by reference TRBV30 and TRBJ2-7, the full variable domain reads SQTIHQWPATLVQPVGSPLSLECTVEGTSNPNLYWYRQAAGRGLQLLFYSVGIGQISSEVPQNLSASRPQDRQFILSSKKLLLSDSGFYLCAWSVLGAYEQYFGPGTRLTVT.